This T cell receptor (beta chain) was captured in a study of T cell changes during pregnancy in multiple sclerosis. The CDR3 loop spans 16 amino acids. CDR1 and CDR2 (germline): SGHRS, YFSETQ. V was cut by 3 bases and J by 4 bases, with 17 bases left in between. Sequenced by immunoSEQ multiplex PCR; TCRdb stores in-frame clones only, minus some. The table includes tens of thousands of clones, roughly 89% detected once. The specimen was CD4+ T cells from peripheral blood mononuclear cells, collected before pregnancy. The clonotype comes from a female donor with multiple sclerosis, enrolled in a pregnancy study. This chain connects TRBV5-1 to TRBJ1-3, with D possibly TRBD1 on 6 matching bases. The CDR3 is CASSSGHSGPGNTIYF. The CDR3, as DNA: TGCGCCAGCAGCTCGGGACATTCGGGGCCAGGAAACACCATATATTTT.